This record covers a single T cell receptor (beta chain). Reverse transcription of 0.5 to 1 ug RNA was carried out with random hexamers. TCRdb recomputed calls from the immunoSEQ multiplex PCR reads with MiXCR, one row per CDR3 protein. The data hold 130,000 or so distinct CDR3 sequences, with over 90% observed a single time. The CDR3 sequence is 15 residues long. V was pared by 1 base and J by 9 bases, with 8 bases of the junction left unmatched. The germline V gene has CDR1 SGHNT and CDR2 YYREEE (reference sequence). The source of the sample is a study of CD8 T cells in Susac syndrome. Study-wide context: The sequenced Susac syndrome patients comprised more than five with active disease and roughly 8 in remission.

The specimen sequenced was CD4+ T cells from PBMCs. This sequence joins TRBV5-4 and TRBJ2-1; 9 positions agree with TRBD1. The sequence came from a human donor with Susac syndrome. The CDR3 reads CASSLTDRGEVEQFF. CDR3 DNA sequence: TGTGCCAGCAGCTTGACGGACAGGGGAGAGGTTGAGCAGTTCTTC.